The clone carrying this TCR beta chain was counted once. These data come from a study of blood T cell repertoires in COVID-19. The repertoire was sequenced with immunoSEQ multiplex PCR; TCRdb's copy has only in-frame clones and lacks some. The sample gives 270,000 or so clones, approximately 87% of which show up once; about 12% is in the top ten. Material for sequencing was peripheral blood. This TCR derives from a woman aged 25-40 years with COVID-19, enrolled during active disease.

This CDR3 is CASSLRTNLGDPYEQYF. In nucleotides, the CDR3 is TGCGCCAGCAGCCTTAGGACCAATTTAGGGGATCCTTACGAGCAGTACTTC. The genes are TRBV4-1 and TRBJ2-7; possibly TRBD1 for D (5 bases). The length of the CDR3 is 17 residues. Germline assignment: CDR1 MGHRA and CDR2 YSYEKL. The V and J ends lost 4 bases and 4 bases respectively, with 23 bases between them.